This TCR beta chain is drawn from a study of blood T cell repertoires in COVID-19. Study-wide context: T cells, B-cell-depleted T cells, or PBMCs provided the cDNA or gDNA that served as material.

Trimming stripped 2 bases from V and 8 bases from J, with 16 bases between. Germline V gives CDR1 SGHAT, CDR2 FQDESV (reference sequence). This CDR3 contains 16 residues. In the source study's methods: Cell counts per sample came from amplifying reference gene primers. The table came from immunoSEQ multiplex PCR; TCRdb's copy has only in-frame clones and leaves some out. From that table come the V and J calls and clone size; the DNA was used to work out D and trimming. The data contain about 230,000 clones, around 84% of them singletons. V is TRBV11-1 and J is TRBJ1-6; no reliable D call. The sample consisted of peripheral blood. This TCR came from a middle-aged woman who had recovered from COVID-19. The CDR3 bases are TGTGCCAGCAGCTTAAGTGGCAGGAGGGCCCATTCACCCCTCCACTTT. Translated: CASSLSGRRAHSPLHF. Filled out from reference TRBV11-1 and TRBJ1-6, the complete variable domain reads EAEVAQSPRYKITEKSQAVAFWCDPISGHATLYWYRQILGQGPELLVQFQDESVVDDSQLPKDRFSAERLKGVDSTLKIQPAELGDSAMYLCASSLSGRRAHSPLHFGNGTRLTVT.